This record covers a single T cell receptor beta chain. This specimen comes from a study of T cells in localized non-small cell lung cancer. Assay used: immunoSEQ multiplex PCR; TCRdb lists only in-frame clones, some missing. The sample yields 20,000 or so clones, approximately 80% seen once. J lost 5 bases, V lost 5 bases, and 3 bases had no gene match. The length of the CDR3 is 12 residues. From germline, CDR1 is SGHDT and CDR2 YYEEEE. The receptor's source is a man aged 35-75 years with stage I lung adenocarcinoma. V gene TRBV5-6 combines with J gene TRBJ2-5; 7 bases are a match to TRBD2. The sequencing used peripheral blood, collected before any cancer treatment. CDR3 nucleotides: TGTGCCAGCAGTCGGGACTACGAGACCCAGTACTTC. This sequence encodes CASSRDYETQYF. Using reference TRBV5-6 and TRBJ2-5 for the parts outside the CDR3, the full variable domain is DAGVTQSPTHLIKTRGQQVTLRCSPKSGHDTVSWYQQALGQGPQFIFQYYEEEERQRGNFPDRFSGHQFPNYSSELNVNALLLGDSALYLCASSRDYETQYFGPGTRLLVL.